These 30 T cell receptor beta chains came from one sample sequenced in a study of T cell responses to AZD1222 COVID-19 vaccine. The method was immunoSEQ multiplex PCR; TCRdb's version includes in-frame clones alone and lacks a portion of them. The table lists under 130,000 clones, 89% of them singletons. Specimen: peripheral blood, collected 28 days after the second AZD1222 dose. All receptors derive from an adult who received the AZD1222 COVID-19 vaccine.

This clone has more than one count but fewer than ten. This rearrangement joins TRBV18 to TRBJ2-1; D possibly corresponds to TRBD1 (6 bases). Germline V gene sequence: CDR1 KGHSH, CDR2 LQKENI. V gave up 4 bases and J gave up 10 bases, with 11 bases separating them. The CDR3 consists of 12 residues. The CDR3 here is CASSQPTGEQFF. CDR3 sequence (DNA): TGTGCCAGCTCACAACCAACAGGGGAGCAGTTCTTC.

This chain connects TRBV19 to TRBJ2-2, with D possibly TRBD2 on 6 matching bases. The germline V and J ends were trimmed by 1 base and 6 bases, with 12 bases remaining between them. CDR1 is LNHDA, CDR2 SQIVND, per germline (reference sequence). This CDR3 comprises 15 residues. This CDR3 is CASSIGGGVSGELFF. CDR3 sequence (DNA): TGTGCCAGTAGTATAGGGGGAGGCGTGTCCGGGGAGCTGTTTTTT.

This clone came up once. CDR3 sequence reads: CASSPQGRRTEAFF. DNA of the CDR3: TGTGCCAGCAGCCCGCAGGGGCGCCGGACTGAAGCTTTCTTT. The rearrangement links TRBV7-9 to TRBJ1-1, with a weak D call TRBD1 (6 bases). Trimming took off 5 bases at V and 5 bases at J, with 15 bases between the two ends. The V gene's germline CDR1 is SEHNR and CDR2 FQNEAQ (reference sequence). The CDR3 totals 14 residues.

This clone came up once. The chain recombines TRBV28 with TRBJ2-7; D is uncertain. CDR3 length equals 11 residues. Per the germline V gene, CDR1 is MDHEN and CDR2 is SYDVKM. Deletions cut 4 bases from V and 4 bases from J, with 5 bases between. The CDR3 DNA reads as TGTGCCAGCAGTTCCGATTACGAGCAGTACTTC. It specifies CASSSDYEQYF.

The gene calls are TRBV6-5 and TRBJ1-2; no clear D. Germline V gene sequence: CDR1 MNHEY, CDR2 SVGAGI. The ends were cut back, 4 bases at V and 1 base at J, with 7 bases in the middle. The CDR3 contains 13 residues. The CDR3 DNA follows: TGTGCCAGCAGTTTGGGCTTTAACTATGGCTACACCTTC. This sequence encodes CASSLGFNYGYTF.

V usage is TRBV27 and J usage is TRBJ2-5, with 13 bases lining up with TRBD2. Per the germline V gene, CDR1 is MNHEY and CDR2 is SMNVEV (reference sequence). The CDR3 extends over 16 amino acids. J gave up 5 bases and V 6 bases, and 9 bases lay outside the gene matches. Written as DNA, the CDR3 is TGTGCCAGCAGCTCGACTAGCGGGAGGCGGGAGGAGACCCAGTACTTC. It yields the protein CASSSTSGRREETQYF.

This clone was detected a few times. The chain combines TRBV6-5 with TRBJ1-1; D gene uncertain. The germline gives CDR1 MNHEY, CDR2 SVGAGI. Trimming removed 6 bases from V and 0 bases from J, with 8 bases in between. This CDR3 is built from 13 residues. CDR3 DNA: TGTGCCAGCAGCCTCATACTGAACACTGAAGCTTTCTTT. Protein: CASSLILNTEAFF.

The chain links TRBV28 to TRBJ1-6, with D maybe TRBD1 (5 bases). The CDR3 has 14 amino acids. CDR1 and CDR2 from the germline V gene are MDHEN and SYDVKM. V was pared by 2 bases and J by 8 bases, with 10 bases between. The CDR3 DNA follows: TGTGCCAGCAGTTTAGGGGGATATGATTCACCCCTCCACTTT. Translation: CASSLGGYDSPLHF.

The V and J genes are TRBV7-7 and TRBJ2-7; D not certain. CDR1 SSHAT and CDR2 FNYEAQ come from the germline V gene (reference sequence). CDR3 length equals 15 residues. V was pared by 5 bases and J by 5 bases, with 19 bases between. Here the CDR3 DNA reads TGTGCCAGCAGCCCAGCTGGTGGCTCTGGTGACGAGCAGTACTTC. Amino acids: CASSPAGGSGDEQYF.

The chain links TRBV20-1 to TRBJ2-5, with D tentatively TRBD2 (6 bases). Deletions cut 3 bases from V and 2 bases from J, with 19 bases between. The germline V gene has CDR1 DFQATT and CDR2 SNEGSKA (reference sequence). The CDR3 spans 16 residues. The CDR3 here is CSASPRTGLTQETQYF. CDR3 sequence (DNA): TGCAGTGCTAGTCCTAGGACCGGACTAACTCAAGAGACCCAGTACTTC.

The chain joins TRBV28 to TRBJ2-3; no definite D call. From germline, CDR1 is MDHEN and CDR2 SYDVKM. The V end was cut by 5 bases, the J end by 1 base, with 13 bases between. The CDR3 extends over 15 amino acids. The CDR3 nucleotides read TGTGCCAGCAGTGGCTATCCCCAAGGCACAGATACGCAGTATTTT. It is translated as CASSGYPQGTDTQYF.

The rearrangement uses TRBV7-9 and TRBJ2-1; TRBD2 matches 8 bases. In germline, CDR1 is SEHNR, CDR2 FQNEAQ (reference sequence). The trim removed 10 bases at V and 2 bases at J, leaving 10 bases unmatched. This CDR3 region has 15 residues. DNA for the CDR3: TGTGCCATCTCCTTAGCGGGAATCCCCTACAATGAGCAGTTCTTC. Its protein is CAISLAGIPYNEQFF. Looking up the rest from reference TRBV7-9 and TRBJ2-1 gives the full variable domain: DTGVSQNPRHKITKRGQNVTFRCDPISEHNRLYWYRQTLGQGPEFLTYFQNEAQLEKSRLLSDRFSAERPKGSFSTLEIQRTEQGDSAMYLCAISLAGIPYNEQFFGPGTRLTVL.

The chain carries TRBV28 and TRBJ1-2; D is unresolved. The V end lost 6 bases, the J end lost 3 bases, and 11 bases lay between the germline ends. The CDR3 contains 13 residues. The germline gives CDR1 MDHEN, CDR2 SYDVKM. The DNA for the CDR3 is TGTGCCAGCAGAGCGACATTAGACTATGGCTACACCTTC. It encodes CASRATLDYGYTF.

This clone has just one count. CDR3 sequence (DNA): TGTGCCAGCTCACCTTTGGAGAGCTCCTACGAGCAGTACTTC. Encoded protein: CASSPLESSYEQYF. The genes are TRBV18 and TRBJ2-7, with D unclear. The CDR3 totals 14 residues. CDR1 KGHSH and CDR2 LQKENI come from the germline V gene. The germline V and J ends were trimmed by 3 bases and 0 bases, with 9 bases remaining between them.

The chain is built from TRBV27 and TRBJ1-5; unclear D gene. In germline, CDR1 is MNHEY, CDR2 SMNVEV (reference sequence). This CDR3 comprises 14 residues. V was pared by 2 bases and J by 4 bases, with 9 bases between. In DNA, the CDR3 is TGTGCCAGCAGTTTAGGGTCCTCTAATCAGCCCCAGCATTTT. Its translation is CASSLGSSNQPQHF.

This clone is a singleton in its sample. CDR3 in DNA: TGTGCCATTCCACACTCCGGGACAGGGGGTAATAGCAATCAGCCCCAGCATTTT. This encodes CAIPHSGTGGNSNQPQHF. V and J are TRBV19 and TRBJ1-5, with 11 nucleotides matching TRBD1. From germline, CDR1 is LNHDA and CDR2 SQIVND (reference sequence). The CDR3 consists of 18 residues. V was clipped by 10 bases and J by 0 bases; unmatched bases: 14.

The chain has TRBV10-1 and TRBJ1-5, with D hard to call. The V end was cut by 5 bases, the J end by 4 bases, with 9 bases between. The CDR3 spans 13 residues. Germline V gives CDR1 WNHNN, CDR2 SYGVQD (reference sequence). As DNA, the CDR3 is TGCGCCAGCAGTTTAGGGCTAAATCAGCCCCAGCATTTT. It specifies CASSLGLNQPQHF.

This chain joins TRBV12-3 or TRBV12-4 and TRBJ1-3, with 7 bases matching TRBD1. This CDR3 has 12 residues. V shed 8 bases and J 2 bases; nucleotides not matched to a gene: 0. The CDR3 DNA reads TGTGCCAGCGACAGGGCTGGAAACACCATATATTTT. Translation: CASDRAGNTIYF.

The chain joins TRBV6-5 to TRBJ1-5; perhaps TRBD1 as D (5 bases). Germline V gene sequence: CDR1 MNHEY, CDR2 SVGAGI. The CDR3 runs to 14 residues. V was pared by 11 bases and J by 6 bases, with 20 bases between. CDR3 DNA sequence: TGTGCCGGAGCGGGGCAGCTAGGTCGTCAGCCCCAGCATTTT. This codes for CAGAGQLGRQPQHF.

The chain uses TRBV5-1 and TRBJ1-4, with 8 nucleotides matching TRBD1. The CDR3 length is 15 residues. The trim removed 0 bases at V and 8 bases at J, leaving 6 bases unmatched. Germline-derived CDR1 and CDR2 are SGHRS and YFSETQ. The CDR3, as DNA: TGCGCCAGCAGCTTGGGGACAGGGAGGCTGGAAAAACTGTTTTTT. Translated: CASSLGTGRLEKLFF. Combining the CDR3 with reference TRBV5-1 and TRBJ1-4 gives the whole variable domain KAGVTQTPRYLIKTRGQQVTLSCSPISGHRSVSWYQQTPGQGLQFLFEYFSETQRNKGNFPGRFSGRQFSNSRSEMNVSTLELGDSALYLCASSLGTGRLEKLFFGSGTQLSVL.

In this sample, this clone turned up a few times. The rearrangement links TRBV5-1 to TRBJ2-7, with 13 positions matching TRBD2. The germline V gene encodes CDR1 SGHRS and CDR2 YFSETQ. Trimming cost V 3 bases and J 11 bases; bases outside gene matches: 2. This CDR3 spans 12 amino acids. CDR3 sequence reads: CASSSGLAGEYF. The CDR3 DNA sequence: TGCGCCAGCAGCTCAGGACTAGCGGGGGAGTACTTC.

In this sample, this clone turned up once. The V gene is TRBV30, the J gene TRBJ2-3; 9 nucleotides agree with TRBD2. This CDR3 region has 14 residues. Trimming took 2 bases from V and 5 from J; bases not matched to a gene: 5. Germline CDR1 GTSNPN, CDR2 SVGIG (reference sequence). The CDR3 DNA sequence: TGTGCCTGGAGTAAAGCGGGAGGAGGAGATACGCAGTATTTT. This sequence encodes CAWSKAGGGDTQYF.

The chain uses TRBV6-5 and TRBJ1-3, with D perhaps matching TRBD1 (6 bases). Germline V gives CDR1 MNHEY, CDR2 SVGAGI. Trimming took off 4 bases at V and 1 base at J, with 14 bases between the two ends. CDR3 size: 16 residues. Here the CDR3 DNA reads TGTGCCAGCAGTTCCGACGACAGGCGTTCTGGAAACACCATATATTTT. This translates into CASSSDDRRSGNTIYF.

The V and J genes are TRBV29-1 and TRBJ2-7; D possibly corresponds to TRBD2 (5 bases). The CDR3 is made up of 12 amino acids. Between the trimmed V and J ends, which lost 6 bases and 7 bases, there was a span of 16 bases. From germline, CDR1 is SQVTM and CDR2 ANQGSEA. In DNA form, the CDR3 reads TGCAGCGTGAGGGTGGGCATTCCGGAGCAGTACTTC. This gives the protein CSVRVGIPEQYF.

CDR3 bases: TGTGCCAGCAGCCACCCGCGGGGCGGGTCTCAGCCCCAGCATTTT. It yields the protein CASSHPRGGSQPQHF. The chain carries TRBV7-3 and TRBJ1-5, with D tentatively TRBD1 (5 bases). From germline, CDR1 is SGHTA and CDR2 FQGTGA. Trimming left V 5 bases short and J 6 bases short, with 17 bases between. This CDR3 region has 15 residues.

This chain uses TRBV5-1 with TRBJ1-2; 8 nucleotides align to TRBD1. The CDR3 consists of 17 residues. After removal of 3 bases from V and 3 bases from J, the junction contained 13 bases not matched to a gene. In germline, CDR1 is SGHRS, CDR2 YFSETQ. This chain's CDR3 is CASSSGDRGVLDYGYTF. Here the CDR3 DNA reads TGCGCCAGCAGCTCGGGCGACAGGGGAGTTTTGGACTATGGCTACACCTTC.

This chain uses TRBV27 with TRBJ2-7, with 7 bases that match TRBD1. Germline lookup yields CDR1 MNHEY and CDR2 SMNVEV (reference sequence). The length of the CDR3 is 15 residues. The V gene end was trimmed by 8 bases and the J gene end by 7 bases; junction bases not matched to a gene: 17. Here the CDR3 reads CASRISGTVRSEQYF. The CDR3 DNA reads TGTGCCAGCCGCATCTCCGGGACAGTAAGGTCGGAGCAGTACTTC.

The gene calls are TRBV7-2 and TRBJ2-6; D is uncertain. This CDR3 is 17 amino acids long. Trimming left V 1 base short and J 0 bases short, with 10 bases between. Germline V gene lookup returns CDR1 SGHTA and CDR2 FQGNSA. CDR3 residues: CASSLVPVLSGANVLTF. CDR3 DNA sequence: TGTGCCAGCAGCTTAGTCCCAGTGCTCTCTGGGGCCAACGTCCTGACTTTC.

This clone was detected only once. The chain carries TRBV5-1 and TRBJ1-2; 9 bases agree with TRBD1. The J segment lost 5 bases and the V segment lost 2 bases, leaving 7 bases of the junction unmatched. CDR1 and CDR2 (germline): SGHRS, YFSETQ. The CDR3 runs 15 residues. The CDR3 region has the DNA TGCGCCAGCAGCTTTAGACAGGGGGGGAGTTATGGCTACACCTTC. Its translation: CASSFRQGGSYGYTF.

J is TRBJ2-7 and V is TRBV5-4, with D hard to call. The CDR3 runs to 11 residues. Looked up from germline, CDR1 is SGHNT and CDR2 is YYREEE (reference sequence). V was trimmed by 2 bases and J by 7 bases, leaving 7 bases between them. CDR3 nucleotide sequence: TGTGCCAGCAGCTTTATATCGGAGCAGTACTTC. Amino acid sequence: CASSFISEQYF.